This T cell receptor beta chain was sequenced during a study of shared clonotypes between healthy human individuals. The overall study: Each donor had three CD4 naive, three CD4 memory, two CD8 naive and one CD8 memory plate.

On this clone: Its matching antigen is unknown.

Points from the study as a whole: Clonotype sharing among donors was expected to depend on sequencing depth.

Method: immunoSEQ multiplex PCR; TCRdb's copy keeps in-frame clones and lacks some. The repertoire holds roughly 2.2 million clones, with 90% to 95% as singletons. This sequence originates from a man aged 18-30 years in good health. Some clones in this sample may be carry-over from other donors' samples. Sequencing was performed on naive CD4+ T cells from PBMCs. Subset here: CD45RA+ positively selected.

CDR3 nucleotide sequence: TGTGCCAGCAGCCCCTGGGTTAGCGGGTTTAGCACAGATACGCAGTATTTT. Translated: CASSPWVSGFSTDTQYF. This chain connects TRBV11-2 to TRBJ2-3; 7 bases are a match to TRBD2. Germline V gene data show CDR1 as SGHAT and CDR2 as FQNNGV. Unmatched junction bases numbered 11, after V lost 5 bases and J lost 0 bases. The CDR3 contains 17 residues.